The 25 T cell receptor beta chains below come from one sample, sequenced in a study of blood T cell repertoires in COVID-19. The method was immunoSEQ multiplex PCR; TCRdb's version includes in-frame clones alone and lacks a portion of them. This table holds about 160,000 clones, about 80% found once. What was sequenced was peripheral blood. Receptors were obtained from a woman over 75 with acute or convalescent COVID-19.

The chain links TRBV5-1 to TRBJ2-3; TRBD1 might be the D (5 bases). The germline V gene has CDR1 SGHRS and CDR2 YFSETQ. The CDR3 consists of 15 residues. Trimming removed 1 base at V and 1 base at J, with 10 bases between. Written as DNA, the CDR3 is TGCGCCAGCAGCTTGAGGGGAACGGGCACAGATACGCAGTATTTT. Residues: CASSLRGTGTDTQYF.

V usage is TRBV4-1 and J usage is TRBJ2-7; a weak D match, TRBD1 (6 bases). The V gene lost 4 bases and the J gene lost 0 bases, with 10 bases spanning the gap. CDR3 length: 14 residues. Germline CDR1 and CDR2: MGHRA and YSYEKL. The CDR3 nucleotides are TGCGCCAGCAGCCCGGGACACATCTCCTACGAGCAGTACTTC. Its protein product is CASSPGHISYEQYF.

This clone has only a few counts. This chain uses TRBV7-9 with TRBJ1-6; 7 bases map to TRBD1. Germline assignment: CDR1 SEHNR and CDR2 FQNEAQ (reference sequence). This CDR3 region has 15 residues. With 2 bases clipped from V and 5 bases from J, the junction kept 3 bases outside the gene matches. CDR3 nucleotides: TGTGCCAGCAGCTTATTGGGGACAGATAATTCACCCCTCCACTTT. This sequence encodes CASSLLGTDNSPLHF.

This clone was seen a few times. V is TRBV2 and J is TRBJ1-5, with no clear D. Germline V gene data show CDR1 as SNHLY and CDR2 as FYNNEI. The CDR3 runs 14 residues. V lost 8 bases to trimming and J lost 4 bases, with 15 bases between them. This CDR3 reads CASRSPRGNQPQHF. As DNA, the CDR3 is TGTGCCAGCCGGTCCCCCAGAGGGAATCAGCCCCAGCATTTT.

This sequence joins TRBV15 and TRBJ1-2; 7 positions agree with TRBD1. The CDR3 contains 14 residues. CDR1 is LNHNV and CDR2 is YYDKDF in the germline V gene (reference sequence). After removal of 3 bases from V and 4 bases from J, the junction contained 5 bases not matched to a gene. CDR3 in amino acids: CATSRGTDSYGYTF. The DNA of the CDR3 is TGTGCCACCAGCAGGGGGACAGATAGCTATGGCTACACCTTC.

The rearrangement links TRBV28 to TRBJ2-1; 9 nucleotides agree with TRBD2. The V gene end was trimmed by 6 bases and the J gene end by 10 bases; junction bases not matched to a gene: 7. This CDR3 has 13 residues. Germline V CDR1 and CDR2: MDHEN, SYDVKM. CDR3 DNA: TGTGCCAGCAGCGCAAGCGGGAGGCCAGAGCAGTTCTTC. This gives the protein CASSASGRPEQFF.

The V call is TRBV7-2, the J call TRBJ2-1, with D perhaps TRBD2 (6 bases). The CDR3 extends over 15 amino acids. V lost 3 bases and J 0 bases, leaving 9 bases between the germline ends. The germline CDR1 and CDR2 sequences are SGHTA and FQGNSA. CDR3 protein: CASSLAGSSYNEQFF. In DNA, the CDR3 is TGTGCCAGCAGCTTGGCGGGAAGCTCCTACAATGAGCAGTTCTTC.

CDR3 nucleotides: TGTGCCAGCAGTATCGGTCTAGGTCAGCCCCAGCATTTT. Protein product: CASSIGLGQPQHF. The chain joins TRBV6-2 or TRBV6-3 to TRBJ1-5; D unresolved. This CDR3 comprises 13 residues. The germline V gene encodes CDR1 MNHEY and CDR2 SVGEGT. Trimming removed 5 bases from V and 6 bases from J, with 11 bases in between.

This clone was seen a single time. This chain links TRBV19 with TRBJ1-1; 9 nucleotides line up with TRBD1. Germline V CDR1 and CDR2: LNHDA, SQIVND (reference sequence). Losses at the gene ends were 9 bases for V and 0 bases for J; bases not matched to a gene: 8. This CDR3 spans 15 amino acids. CDR3 protein: CASITTGGMNTEAFF. In DNA form, the CDR3 reads TGTGCCAGCATCACGACAGGGGGGATGAACACTGAAGCTTTCTTT.

The chain couples TRBV6-6 to TRBJ2-3, with 15 bases aligning to TRBD2. Germline CDR1 MNHNY, CDR2 SVGAGI (reference sequence). This CDR3 region has 15 residues. V lost 6 bases and J lost 5; bases outside the gene matches: 3. The chain's CDR3 is CASRRTSGRGDTQYF. CDR3 DNA: TGTGCCAGCAGGCGGACTAGCGGGAGGGGAGATACGCAGTATTTT.

The chain uses TRBV7-5 and TRBJ2-3; the table gives TRBD2 as D, unverified against the DNA. TRBV7-5 is deemed a pseudogene. The CDR3 loop spans 18 amino acids. The CDR3 protein is CARSLTSGGPDSPDTQYF. The CDR3 DNA is TGTGCCAGAAGCCTGACTAGCGGGGGCCCCGACAGCCCAGATACGCAGTATTTT.

This chain links TRBV6-4 with TRBJ1-6; 7 bases agree with TRBD1. Trimming cost V 3 bases and J 11 bases; bases outside gene matches: 10. The germline V gene encodes CDR1 MRHNA and CDR2 SNTAGT. This CDR3 region has 15 residues. The CDR3 sequence is CASSEIRGLNPPLHF. The DNA for the CDR3 is TGTGCCAGCAGTGAAATAAGGGGGCTGAATCCACCCCTCCACTTT.

The CDR3 nucleotides are TGTGCCACTAAGAGACAGGGGGCTAACTATGGCTACACCTTC. Amino acids: CATKRQGANYGYTF. The J gene is TRBJ1-2, the V gene TRBV27, with 9 bases fitting TRBD1. The CDR3 covers 14 residues. CDR1 is MNHEY and CDR2 is SMNVEV in the germline V gene (reference sequence). The ends lost 10 bases at V and 0 bases at J; junction bases unmatched: 6.

This chain connects TRBV6-5 to TRBJ2-1; 9 bases are a match to TRBD1. Germline CDR1 reads MNHEY; CDR2 reads SVGAGI. CDR3 length: 15 amino acids. The junction had 15 bases not matched to a gene; V was cut back by 10 bases and J by 8 bases. CDR3 region: CAIRPSGTGYHEQFF. In DNA form, the CDR3 reads TGTGCCATCAGGCCTTCCGGGACAGGGTACCATGAGCAGTTCTTC.

DNA for the CDR3: TGTGCCAGCAGTCGACGAACTAGAGATACGCAGTATTTT. Its protein is CASSRRTRDTQYF. This chain uses TRBV25-1 with TRBJ2-3, with D perhaps TRBD2 (5 bases). Germline V gives CDR1 MGHDK, CDR2 SYGVNS. The V gene lost 5 bases and the J gene lost 5 bases, with 11 bases spanning the gap. The CDR3 has 13 residues.

This chain uses TRBV6-5 with TRBJ1-2; 8 nucleotides line up with TRBD1. The CDR3 loop spans 15 amino acids. With V trimmed by 6 bases and J by 6 bases, 12 bases remained unmatched. Germline V gene data show CDR1 as MNHEY and CDR2 as SVGAGI. The CDR3 nucleotides are TGTGCCAGCAGATCGCCGGGACAGGCATCGGATGGCTACACCTTC. This translates into CASRSPGQASDGYTF.

This chain links TRBV24-1 with TRBJ1-1; 12 nucleotides agree with TRBD1. The CDR3 consists of 15 residues. Trimming cost V 6 bases and J 5 bases; bases outside gene matches: 6. Germline V lookup: CDR1 KGHDR, CDR2 SFDVKD. The CDR3: CATSPGTGGGTEAFF. The CDR3 DNA follows: TGTGCCACCAGTCCCGGGACAGGGGGCGGAACTGAAGCTTTCTTT.

The chain employs TRBV27 and TRBJ2-7; maybe TRBD1 (5 bases). The CDR3 extends over 14 amino acids. Germline CDR1 is MNHEY and CDR2 is SMNVEV (reference sequence). The V and J ends lost 4 bases and 3 bases respectively, with 13 bases between them. CDR3 amino acids: CASSSFRVLYEQYF. In DNA, the CDR3 is TGTGCCAGCAGTTCCTTCAGGGTCCTCTACGAGCAGTACTTC.

The V call is TRBV5-1, the J call TRBJ1-6; tentative D call: TRBD1 (5 bases). V was pared by 0 bases and J by 8 bases, with 12 bases between. CDR3 length equals 15 residues. The germline gives CDR1 SGHRS, CDR2 YFSETQ. In DNA form, the CDR3 reads TGCGCCAGCAGCTTGGTTCTACGGGGGGATTCACCCCTCCACTTT. Translation gives CASSLVLRGDSPLHF.

The chain has TRBV4-2 and TRBJ2-7; 13 bases map to TRBD2. V lost 2 bases, J lost 5 bases, and 3 bases stayed unmatched. The germline V gene has CDR1 LGHNA and CDR2 YNFKEQ. This CDR3 is 15 amino acids long. The CDR3 DNA is TGTGCCAGCAGCCAACCAACTAGCGGGAGGGACGAGCAGTACTTC. The encoded protein is CASSQPTSGRDEQYF.

The chain links TRBV6-5 to TRBJ1-2, with 8 bases aligning to TRBD1. CDR1 and CDR2 from the germline V gene are MNHEY and SVGAGI. The CDR3 sequence is 13 residues long. Germline trimming cut 7 bases from V and 8 bases from J; bases unmatched to any gene: 9. DNA of the CDR3: TGTGCCAGCACCGTAGACAGGGGTGGAGGCTACACCTTC. This translates into CASTVDRGGGYTF.

CDR3 protein: CATYSRETYEQYF. As DNA, the CDR3 is TGTGCCACCTACTCTCGAGAAACCTACGAGCAGTACTTC. The V call is TRBV27, the J call TRBJ2-7; D gene ambiguous. CDR1 and CDR2 from the germline V gene are MNHEY and SMNVEV (reference sequence). V was cut by 10 bases and J by 2 bases, with 15 bases left in between. The CDR3 is made up of 13 amino acids.

This clone was counted a few times. This chain links TRBV6-5 with TRBJ1-1, with a possible D match to TRBD1 (6 bases). Trimming took off 7 bases at V and 11 bases at J, with 17 bases between the two ends. The CDR3 runs to 12 residues. Germline lookup yields CDR1 MNHEY and CDR2 SVGAGI. The CDR3 here is CASNLNRDKAFF. Here the CDR3 DNA reads TGTGCCAGCAATCTGAACCGGGACAAGGCTTTCTTT.

The chain links TRBV28 to TRBJ2-7, with a tentative D call TRBD1 (5 bases). CDR1 is MDHEN and CDR2 is SYDVKM in the germline V gene. V lost 2 bases to trimming and J lost 3 bases, with 17 bases between them. The length of the CDR3 is 16 residues. In nucleotides, the CDR3 is TGTGCCAGCAGTTTAAACACCAGGGTGAGAAGCTACGAGCAGTACTTC. It codes for CASSLNTRVRSYEQYF.

The chain is built from TRBV16 and TRBJ1-5; tentative D call: TRBD1 (5 bases). Germline V gene sequence: CDR1 KGHSY, CDR2 FQNENV. This CDR3 spans 14 amino acids. The V and J ends lost 0 bases and 6 bases respectively, with 9 bases between them. The CDR3 nucleotides read TGTGCCAGCAGCCAATCGGGAGGGACTCAGCCCCAGCATTTT. Translated: CASSQSGGTQPQHF.